This is a list of T cell receptor beta chains from one sample in a study of beta chain features in type 1 diabetes. TCRdb's copy holds only in-frame clones and misses some; the assay was immunoSEQ multiplex PCR. The repertoire holds some 700,000 clones, with about an eighth as singletons. The sample consisted of naive CD4+ T cells from blood. These receptor sequences come from a man between 18 and 35 years old with type 1 diabetes. Both conserved end residues are part of each CDR3. A D gene is named only where the DNA matches it firmly. Not every row has a clone size; where given, it reads once, few, many or a size class.

CDR3nt | CDR3aa | v_gene | d_gene | j_gene | abundance
TGTGCCTGGAGTGTAATGTACGAGCAGTACTTC | CAWSVMYEQYF | TRBV30 | NA | TRBJ2-7 | NA
TGTGCCGGACTACCTTCGAGCTCTGGAAACACCATATATTTT | CAGLPSSSGNTIYF | TRBV27 | NA | TRBJ1-3 | few
TGTGCCATCAGCCGTACCGGGACAGGGGGACTTGGGGCCAACGTCCTGACTTTC | CAISRTGTGGLGANVLTF | TRBV10-3 | TRBD1 | TRBJ2-6 | NA
TGTGCCAGCAGCCTGCCGGAGGGGGGAGTTGAGCAGTTCTTC | CASSLPEGGVEQFF | TRBV7-9 | NA | TRBJ2-1 | NA
TGTGCCAGCAGCTTGGCAGGGGTGAGGACTGAAGCTTTCTTT | CASSLAGVRTEAFF | TRBV5-4 | NA | TRBJ1-1 | NA
TGTGCCAGCAGTTTGCCGGGAAGCTCCTACAATGAGCAGTTCTTC | CASSLPGSSYNEQFF | TRBV28 | NA | TRBJ2-1 | few
TGCGCCAGCAGCTTCGGCCAAGGATACAATGAGCAGTTCTTC | CASSFGQGYNEQFF | TRBV5-1 | NA | TRBJ2-1 | few
TGTGCCAGCACCAAAGGGGGGGACTGGAACTACGAGCAGTACTTC | CASTKGGDWNYEQYF | TRBV7-2 | NA | TRBJ2-7 | NA
TGTGCCAGCAGTTGGACCCGGGACGCAAATACCGGGGAGCTGTTTTTT | CASSWTRDANTGELFF | TRBV5-4 | NA | TRBJ2-2 | NA
TGCGCCAGCAGCCGAGGACAAAACACTGAAGCTTTCTTT | CASSRGQNTEAFF | TRBV5-1 | NA | TRBJ1-1 | NA
TGTGCCAGCAGTATAGGGACAGGGAACACTGAAGCTTTCTTT | CASSIGTGNTEAFF | TRBV6-5 | TRBD1 | TRBJ1-1 | few
TGTGCCACCAGCGGGGACAACTCTGGAAACACCATATATTTT | CATSGDNSGNTIYF | TRBV15 | NA | TRBJ1-3 | NA
TGTGCTAGCAGCCGAGGGGGGGAGACCCAGTACTTC | CASSRGGETQYF | TRBV7-7 | NA | TRBJ2-5 | NA
TGTGCCAGCAGTGCTTCGGATGGCTACACCTTC | CASSASDGYTF | TRBV7-9 | NA | TRBJ1-2 | NA
TGTGCCAGCAGTCCAGCGACAGGGGGAAACACTGAAGCTTTCTTT | CASSPATGGNTEAFF | TRBV27 | TRBD1 | TRBJ1-1 | few
TGTGCCAGCAGCTCGAACCCCGGGGGTCTCGATGAGCAGTTCTTC | CASSSNPGGLDEQFF | TRBV7-9 | NA | TRBJ2-1 | few
TGTGCCAGCAGCGAGCTTAGTGGCTACACCTTC | CASSELSGYTF | TRBV2 | NA | TRBJ1-2 | few
TGTGCCAGCAGCTTACAGGGACGAGGCTACACCTTC | CASSLQGRGYTF | TRBV7-9 | NA | TRBJ1-2 | NA
TGCAGCGTTGGACAGGGGGCGACCGGGGAGCTGTTTTTT | CSVGQGATGELFF | TRBV29-1 | TRBD1 | TRBJ2-2 | NA
TGCAGCGTTGGGGACAGGGCGATTATGGGGACCCAGTACTTC | CSVGDRAIMGTQYF | TRBV29-1 | TRBD1 | TRBJ2-5 | NA
TGTGCCAGCAGCTCGCCAGGAGCAGATACGCAGTATTTT | CASSSPGADTQYF | TRBV7-9 | NA | TRBJ2-3 | NA
TGTGCCAGCCTAGCGGGTTTCACAGATACGCAGTATTTT | CASLAGFTDTQYF | TRBV2 | TRBD2 | TRBJ2-3 | NA
TGTGCCTGGAGTGTACTCAGGGTGGGCGGTGGCTACACCTTC | CAWSVLRVGGGYTF | TRBV30 | NA | TRBJ1-2 | few
TGTGCCAGCAGCTTAGTTCGGAACACTGAAGCTTTCTTT | CASSLVRNTEAFF | TRBV11-3 | NA | TRBJ1-1 | NA
TGTGCCAGCAGTTCCTTGGCGGTGGTGAACACTGAAGCTTTCTTT | CASSSLAVVNTEAFF | TRBV6-5 | NA | TRBJ1-1 | NA
TGTGCCAGCAGTTTCGCTAGGGACTCCTACGAGCAGTACTTC | CASSFARDSYEQYF | TRBV28 | NA | TRBJ2-7 | NA
TGTGCTAGTGGGGGAGACGGTCTCTACAATGAGCAGTTCTTC | CASGGDGLYNEQFF | TRBV12-5 | NA | TRBJ2-1 | NA
TGTGCCATCAGTGAGGGGCAGGGACAGTCTCGAGGGGGTCAGCCCCAGCATTTT | CAISEGQGQSRGGQPQHF | TRBV10-3 | TRBD1 | TRBJ1-5 | NA
TGTGCCAGTAGTACTCCAGACAGGGGTTCCTACGAGCAGTACTTC | CASSTPDRGSYEQYF | TRBV19 | TRBD1 | TRBJ2-7 | NA
TGCGCCAGCAGCTTGACGGTGAACACTGAAGCTTTCTTT | CASSLTVNTEAFF | TRBV5-1 | NA | TRBJ1-1 | NA
TGTGCCACCGATCCGGGACAGGGGAACACCGGGGAGCTGTTTTTT | CATDPGQGNTGELFF | TRBV30 | TRBD1 | TRBJ2-2 | NA
TGTGCCAGCAGTTTCGCCCAGCCAGGGACCCAAGAGACCCAGTACTTC | CASSFAQPGTQETQYF | TRBV6-5 | NA | TRBJ2-5 | NA
TGTGCCAGCTGCTTAGACCCCTCCCCCAATGAGCAGTTCTTC | CASCLDPSPNEQFF | TRBV2 | NA | TRBJ2-1 | NA
TGTGCCTGGTCCTTAGGGGCCCCAGAGACCCAGTACTTC | CAWSLGAPETQYF | TRBV30 | NA | TRBJ2-5 | few
TGTGCCAGCAGTTCCCCCGGGACAAGGGCCTACGAGCAGTACTTC | CASSSPGTRAYEQYF | TRBV27 | NA | TRBJ2-7 | NA
TGTGCCCTCTTGGGCAGGCTGAACACTGAAGCTTTCTTT | CALLGRLNTEAFF | TRBV30 | NA | TRBJ1-1 | NA
TGTGCCAGCTCACCACCTTCCAGTGCCTACCCAGATACGCAGTATTTT | CASSPPSSAYPDTQYF | TRBV18 | NA | TRBJ2-3 | NA
TGTGCCAGCAGTTCAGTGGAGCCCCAGCATTTT | CASSSVEPQHF | TRBV6-6 | NA | TRBJ1-5 | few
TGTGCCAGCAGCCAACAGGGGTCGGCCTACGAGCAGTACTTC | CASSQQGSAYEQYF | TRBV5-4 | TRBD1 | TRBJ2-7 | NA
TGTGCCAGCAGCGCGATGACAGGGTTTGTCGCCGGGGAGCTGTTTTTT | CASSAMTGFVAGELFF | TRBV21-1 | NA | TRBJ2-2 | few
TGTGCCAGCAGTACGTGGAGAGCCACTGAAGCTTTCTTT | CASSTWRATEAFF | TRBV2 | NA | TRBJ1-1 | few
TGTGCCAGCAGCTCCCGACAGTTCTACGAGCAGTACTTC | CASSSRQFYEQYF | TRBV7-2 | NA | TRBJ2-7 | NA
TGCGCCAGCAGCCAAGGGCGGCACCTGAGCACAGATACGCAGTATTTT | CASSQGRHLSTDTQYF | TRBV4-1 | NA | TRBJ2-3 | few
TGTGCCAGCAGCCGTTTGACCGGGACAGGGGTAGATACGCAGTATTTT | CASSRLTGTGVDTQYF | TRBV14 | TRBD1 | TRBJ2-3 | NA
TGTGCCAGCAGCTTTGGGACTAGCGTTCAAGAGACCCAGTACTTC | CASSFGTSVQETQYF | TRBV7-9 | TRBD2 | TRBJ2-5 | few
TGTGCCAGCAGCTTGGGTGGTAGGGGTCAGCTCAACTATGGCTACACCTTC | CASSLGGRGQLNYGYTF | TRBV5-4 | NA | TRBJ1-2 | NA
TGTGCCAGCAGCTTAGCAAGGGGCTATGGCTACACCTTC | CASSLARGYGYTF | TRBV13 | NA | TRBJ1-2 | NA